This TCR beta chain was recorded in a study of blood T cell repertoires in COVID-19. Study details: Specimens from acute and convalescent COVID-19 originated in the United States, Italy and Spain. PBMCs, B-cell-depleted T cells, or T cells were the source of the cDNA or gDNA that made up the material.

Trimming shortened V by 3 bases and J by 4 bases, and 3 bases separated the two germline ends. CDR3 length: 11 residues. CDR1 LNHNV and CDR2 YYDKDF come from the germline V gene (reference sequence). Per the authors' pipeline: Estimation of nucleated cell counts was performed using reference gene primer amplification. Data came from immunoSEQ multiplex PCR; TCRdb stores just in-frame clones and leaves some out. The DNA was the basis for D and trimming; V, J and clone size are from that table. The data contain tens of thousands of clones, more than 80% of them singletons. Sequenced input: peripheral blood. The chain has TRBV15 and TRBJ2-5; D gene ambiguous. This receptor was taken from a human donor in a cohort sampled during active COVID-19. The DNA for the CDR3 is TGTGCCACCAGCAGCATAGAGACCCAGTACTTC. Its protein is CATSSIETQYF.